This is a list of T cell receptor beta chains from one sample in a study of Ad26.COV2.S vaccination and SARS-CoV-2 variants. Using immunoSEQ multiplex PCR, the repertoire was profiled, and TCRdb retains in-frame clones only, with some absent. This table has around 500,000 clones, roughly 87% appearing once. The specimen was peripheral blood, collected in a trial of Ad26.COV2.S vaccine versus placebo. These receptors all come from a person aged 18-65 years who received the Ad26.COV2.S COVID-19 vaccine or a placebo. The CDR3 runs from the conserved cysteine through the conserved F or W. D genes are given only for firm matches. Size is omitted from some rows. Given values are once, few, many or a class for expanded clones.

j_call d_call v_call clone_size cdr3_aa cdr3_nt
TRBJ1-2 - TRBV6-2/TRBV6-3 - CASSRTHLRAYGYTF TGTGCCAGCAGCAGGACACATCTCCGAGCCTATGGCTACACCTTC
TRBJ2-5 - TRBV6-2/TRBV6-3 - CASSYSVKAETQYF TGTGCCAGCAGTTACTCGGTCAAGGCAGAGACCCAGTACTTC
TRBJ2-6 - TRBV7-9 - CASSLRSLGANVLTF TGTGCCAGCAGCTTGCGGTCTCTAGGGGCCAACGTCCTGACTTTC
TRBJ2-2 - TRBV11-2 once CASSFSRGSRTGELFF TGTGCCAGCAGCTTCAGTCGGGGATCCCGGACCGGGGAGCTGTTTTTT
TRBJ2-4 - TRBV7-4 - CASSLVTGASKNIQYF TGTGCCAGCAGCTTAGTTACGGGAGCTTCCAAAAACATTCAGTACTTC
TRBJ1-5 TRBD1 TRBV2 - CASRSGQGGNQPQHF TGTGCCAGCAGGTCGGGACAGGGAGGCAATCAGCCCCAGCATTTT
TRBJ2-7 - TRBV23-1 - CASSQGSSYEQYF TGCGCCAGCAGTCAGGGCAGCTCCTACGAGCAGTACTTC
TRBJ2-2 - TRBV28 - CASSLGDRGTGELFF TGTGCCAGCAGTTTAGGGGACCGTGGCACCGGGGAGCTGTTTTTT
TRBJ2-4 - TRBV18 - CASSKQGILAKNIQYF TGTGCCAGCTCAAAGCAGGGAATACTAGCCAAAAACATTCAGTACTTC
TRBJ2-7 - TRBV7-2 - CASSLPPSHEQYF TGTGCCAGCAGCTTGCCGCCTAGCCACGAGCAGTACTTC
TRBJ1-5 - TRBV9 - CASSVGGSNQPQHF TGTGCCAGCAGCGTGGGTGGGAGCAATCAGCCCCAGCATTTT
TRBJ2-7 - TRBV18 few CASSPTQGGGHEQYF TGTGCCAGCTCACCCACACAGGGTGGAGGACACGAGCAGTACTTC
TRBJ2-2 TRBD2 TRBV7-8 - CASSLAGWAGELFF TGTGCCAGCAGCCTAGCGGGTTGGGCCGGGGAGCTGTTTTTT
TRBJ1-1 - TRBV19 - CASSILGNTEAFF TGTGCCAGTAGTATCTTAGGGAACACTGAAGCTTTCTTT
TRBJ1-2 - TRBV27 once CASSLRGGYGYTF TGTGCCAGCAGTTTACGAGGTGGCTATGGCTACACCTTC
TRBJ2-6 - TRBV28 - CASSLVPSGANVLTF TGTGCCAGCAGCCTGGTTCCGTCTGGGGCCAACGTCCTGACTTTC
TRBJ2-2 TRBD1 TRBV7-9 - CASSQTGGTGELFF TGTGCCAGCAGCCAGACAGGGGGCACCGGGGAGCTGTTTTTT
TRBJ2-7 TRBD2 TRBV28 - CASSLGGLAGFYEQYF TGTGCCAGCAGTTTAGGGGGACTAGCGGGATTTTACGAGCAGTACTTC
TRBJ1-6 TRBD1 TRBV27 - CASSLSLPGGRNSPLHF TGTGCCAGCAGTTTATCTTTGCCAGGGGGTCGTAATTCACCCCTCCACTTT
TRBJ1-1 - TRBV7-9 - CASSFSTSTEAFF TGTGCCAGCAGCTTTTCGACAAGCACTGAAGCTTTCTTT
TRBJ1-4 - TRBV6-5 - CASGKGTPEKLFF TGTGCCAGCGGGAAAGGGACACCAGAAAAACTGTTTTTT
TRBJ2-5 TRBD1 TRBV10-3 - CATGGDDRGRRETQYF TGTGCCACCGGGGGAGATGACAGGGGGCGCAGGGAGACCCAGTACTTC
TRBJ1-5 - TRBV19 once CASSTRTAYSNQPQHF TGTGCCAGTAGTACCCGGACAGCTTATAGCAATCAGCCCCAGCATTTT
TRBJ2-2 - TRBV28 - CASRQVDPGELFF TGTGCCAGCAGGCAAGTCGATCCCGGGGAGCTGTTTTTT
TRBJ2-7 TRBD1 TRBV4-2 - CASSQDLMLSGGLSEQYF TGTGCCAGCAGCCAAGATCTAATGTTATCAGGGGGCCTCTCCGAGCAGTACTTC
TRBJ2-3 - TRBV6-2/TRBV6-3 - CASSYPAAGRGDTQYF TGTGCCAGCAGTTACCCGGCGGCAGGACGGGGAGATACGCAGTATTTT
TRBJ2-1 TRBD2 TRBV6-6 - CASSPPSGPYNEQFF TGTGCCAGCAGTCCCCCTAGCGGACCCTACAATGAGCAGTTCTTC
TRBJ2-7 TRBD1 TRBV14 - CASSQSTGYTYEQYF TGTGCCAGCAGCCAATCGACAGGGTACACCTACGAGCAGTACTTC
TRBJ1-5 - TRBV15 - CATSRDRGGAGQPQHF TGTGCCACCAGCAGAGATCGTGGAGGCGCCGGACAGCCCCAGCATTTT
TRBJ2-5 - TRBV30 - CAWSVSIQETQYF TGTGCCTGGAGTGTTTCGATACAAGAGACCCAGTACTTC
TRBJ2-7 - TRBV25-1 - CASSESVTSSPYEQYF TGTGCCAGCAGTGAATCGGTAACTAGCTCCCCCTACGAGCAGTACTTC
TRBJ2-2 - TRBV6-2/TRBV6-3 - CASSWTGGLPGELFF TGTGCCAGCAGTTGGACGGGGGGCCTTCCCGGGGAGCTGTTTTTT
TRBJ2-1 TRBD2 TRBV14 - CASSLGNLAGVYNEQFF TGTGCCAGCAGTCTAGGTAACCTAGCGGGAGTCTACAATGAGCAGTTCTTC
TRBJ2-2 TRBD1 TRBV7-6 - CASSTGGQGGKTGELFF TGTGCCAGCAGCACAGGAGGACAGGGGGGGAAGACCGGGGAGCTGTTTTTT
TRBJ1-5 TRBD1 TRBV6-5 - CASTIIDRGIQPQHF TGTGCCAGCACTATTATCGACAGGGGGATACAGCCCCAGCATTTT
TRBJ1-6 - TRBV3-1/TRBV3-2 - CASSQRPVAAPLHF TGTGCCAGCAGCCAAAGGCCAGTTGCGGCACCCCTCCACTTT
TRBJ2-6 - TRBV28 - CASQLSGANVLTF TGTGCCAGCCAACTCTCTGGGGCCAACGTCCTGACTTTC